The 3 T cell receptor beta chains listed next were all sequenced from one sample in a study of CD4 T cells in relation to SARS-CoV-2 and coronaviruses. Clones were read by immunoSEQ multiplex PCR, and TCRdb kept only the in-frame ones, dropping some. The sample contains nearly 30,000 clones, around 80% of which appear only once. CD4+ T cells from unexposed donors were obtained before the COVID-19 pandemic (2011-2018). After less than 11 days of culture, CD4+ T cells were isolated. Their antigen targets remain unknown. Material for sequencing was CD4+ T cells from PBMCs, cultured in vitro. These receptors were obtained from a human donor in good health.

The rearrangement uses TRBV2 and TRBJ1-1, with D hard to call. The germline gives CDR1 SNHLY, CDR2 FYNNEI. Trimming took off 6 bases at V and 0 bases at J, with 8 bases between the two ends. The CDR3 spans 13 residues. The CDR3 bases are TGTGCCAGCAGACCCCACTTGAACACTGAAGCTTTCTTT. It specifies CASRPHLNTEAFF.

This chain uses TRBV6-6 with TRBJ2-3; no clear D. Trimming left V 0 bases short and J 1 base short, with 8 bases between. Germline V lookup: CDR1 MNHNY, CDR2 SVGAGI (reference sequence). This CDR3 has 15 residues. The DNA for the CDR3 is TGTGCCAGCAGTTACTCCTCAGCACGCACAGATACGCAGTATTTT. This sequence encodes CASSYSSARTDTQYF.

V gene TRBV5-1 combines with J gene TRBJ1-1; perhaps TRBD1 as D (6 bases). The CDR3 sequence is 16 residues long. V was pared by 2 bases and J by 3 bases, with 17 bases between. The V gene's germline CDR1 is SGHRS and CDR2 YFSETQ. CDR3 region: CASSFRTASRDTEAFF. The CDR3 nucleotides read TGCGCCAGCAGCTTTAGGACAGCGAGTCGGGACACTGAAGCTTTCTTT.